This T cell receptor beta chain is drawn from a study of blood T cell repertoires in COVID-19. Looking at the study overall: T cells, B-cell-depleted T cells, or PBMCs supplied cDNA or gDNA.

Germline V gene data show CDR1 as SNHLY and CDR2 as FYNNEI. The CDR3 runs 14 residues. V was trimmed by 4 bases and J by 0 bases, leaving 10 bases between them. Authors' data handling: Amplification of reference gene primers was used by the study to estimate nucleated cell counts. Profiling relied on immunoSEQ multiplex PCR, and the TCRdb table lists in-frame clones only, not all of them. The V and J calls and the clone size are those of that table, but D and trimming were determined from the DNA. The table records tens of thousands of clones, around three quarters of them present only once. The receptor was isolated from a man aged 55 to 70 with acute or convalescent COVID-19. Specimen: peripheral blood. The rearrangement joins TRBV2 to TRBJ2-7; a possible D gene is TRBD2 (5 bases). CDR3 DNA: TGTGCCAGCAGTGTGGCCCTAGCCTCCTACGAGCAGTACTTC. Residues: CASSVALASYEQYF.